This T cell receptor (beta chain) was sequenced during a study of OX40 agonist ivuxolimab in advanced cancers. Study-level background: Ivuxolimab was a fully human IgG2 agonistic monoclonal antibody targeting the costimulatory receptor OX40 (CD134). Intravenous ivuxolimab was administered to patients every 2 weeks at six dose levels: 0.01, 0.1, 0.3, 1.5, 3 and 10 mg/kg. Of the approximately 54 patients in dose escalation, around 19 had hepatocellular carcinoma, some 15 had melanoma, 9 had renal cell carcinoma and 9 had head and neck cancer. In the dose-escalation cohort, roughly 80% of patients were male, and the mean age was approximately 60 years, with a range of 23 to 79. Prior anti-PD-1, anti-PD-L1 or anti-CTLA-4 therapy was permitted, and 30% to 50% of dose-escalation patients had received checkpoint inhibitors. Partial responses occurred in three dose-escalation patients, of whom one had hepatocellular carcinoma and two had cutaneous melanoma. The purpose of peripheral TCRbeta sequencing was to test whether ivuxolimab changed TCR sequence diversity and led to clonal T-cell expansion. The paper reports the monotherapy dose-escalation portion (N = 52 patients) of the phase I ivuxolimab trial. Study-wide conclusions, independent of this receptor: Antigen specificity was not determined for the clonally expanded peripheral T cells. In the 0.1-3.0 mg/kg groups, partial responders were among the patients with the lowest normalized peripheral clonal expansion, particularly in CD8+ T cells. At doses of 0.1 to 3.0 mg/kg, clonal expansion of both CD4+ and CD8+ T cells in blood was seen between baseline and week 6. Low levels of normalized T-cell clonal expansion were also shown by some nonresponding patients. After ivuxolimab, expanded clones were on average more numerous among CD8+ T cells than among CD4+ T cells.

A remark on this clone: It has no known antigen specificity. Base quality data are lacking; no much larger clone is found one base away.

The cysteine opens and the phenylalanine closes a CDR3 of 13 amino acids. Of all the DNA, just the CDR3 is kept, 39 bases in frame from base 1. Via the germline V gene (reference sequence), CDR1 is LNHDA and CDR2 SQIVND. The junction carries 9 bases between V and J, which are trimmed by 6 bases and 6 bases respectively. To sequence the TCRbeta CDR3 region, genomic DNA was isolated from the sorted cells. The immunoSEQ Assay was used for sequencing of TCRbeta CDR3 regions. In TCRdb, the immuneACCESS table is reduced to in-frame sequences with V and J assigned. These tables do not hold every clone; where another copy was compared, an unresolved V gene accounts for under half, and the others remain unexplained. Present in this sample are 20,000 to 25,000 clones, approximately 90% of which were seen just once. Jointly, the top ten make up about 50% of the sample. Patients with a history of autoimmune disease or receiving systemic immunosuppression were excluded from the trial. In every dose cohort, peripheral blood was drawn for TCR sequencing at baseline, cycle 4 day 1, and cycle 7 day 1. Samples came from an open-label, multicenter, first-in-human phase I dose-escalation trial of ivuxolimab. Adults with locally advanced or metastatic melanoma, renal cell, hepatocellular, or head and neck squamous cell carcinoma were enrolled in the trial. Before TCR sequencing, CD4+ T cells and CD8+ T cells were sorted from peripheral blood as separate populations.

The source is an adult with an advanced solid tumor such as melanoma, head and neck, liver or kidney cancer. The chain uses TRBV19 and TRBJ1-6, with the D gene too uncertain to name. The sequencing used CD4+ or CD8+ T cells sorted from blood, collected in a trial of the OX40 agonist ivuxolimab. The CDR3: CASREGVNSPLHF. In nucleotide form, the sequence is TGTGCCAGTAGGGAGGGAGTTAATTCACCCCTCCACTTT.